Below, 21 T cell receptor beta chains from the same sample are listed, as sequenced in a study of blood T cell repertoires in COVID-19. Here immunoSEQ multiplex PCR was the method, and the copy in TCRdb shows in-frame clones only, minus some. The table lists about 50,000 clones, 70% to 85% of them singletons, with under 6% in the top ten. Sequenced material: PBMCs or T cells enriched from blood (not recorded which). The receptor set was obtained from a woman between 45 and 65 years old with acute COVID-19.

This chain joins TRBV10-2 and TRBJ1-4; possibly TRBD1 for D (6 bases). CDR1 and CDR2 (germline): WSHSY, SAAADI. V was clipped by 6 bases and J by 8 bases, with 13 bases between them. CDR3 length: 13 amino acids. The CDR3 loop is CASRQGLDEKLFF. DNA of the CDR3: TGCGCCAGCAGACAGGGATTAGACGAAAAACTGTTTTTT.

The chain carries TRBV5-1 and TRBJ1-5; D is perhaps TRBD1 (5 bases). This CDR3 has 15 residues. V was clipped by 0 bases and J by 6 bases, with 13 bases between them. Germline V CDR1 and CDR2: SGHRS, YFSETQ. For the CDR3, the DNA is TGCGCCAGCAGCTTGGACGCAGGGCCGGGTCAGCCCCAGCATTTT. It yields the protein CASSLDAGPGQPQHF.

The rearrangement joins TRBV19 to TRBJ2-1; TRBD1 agrees at 7 bases. The germline CDR1 and CDR2 sequences are LNHDA and SQIVND (reference sequence). This CDR3 has 15 residues. The V and J ends lost 0 bases and 5 bases, in that order; junction bases with no gene match: 4. The DNA of the CDR3 is TGTGCCAGTAGTATAGATGGGGGACAGCACAATGAGCAGTTCTTC. Amino acids: CASSIDGGQHNEQFF.

This chain links TRBV10-2 with TRBJ1-6, with a weak D call TRBD1 (5 bases). The CDR3 is 15 amino acids. V was cut by 3 bases and J by 9 bases, with 15 bases left in between. Looked up from germline, CDR1 is WSHSY and CDR2 is SAAADI. The CDR3 nucleotides read TGCGCCAGCAGTGAAGGTTCCCTAAGGGGTTCACCCCTCCACTTT. Its protein is CASSEGSLRGSPLHF.

This clone was detected only a few times. This chain uses TRBV11-1 with TRBJ2-2; unclear D gene. Germline loops: CDR1 SGHAT, CDR2 FQDESV (reference sequence). The V and J ends lost 1 base and 3 bases respectively, with 9 bases between them. CDR3 length: 15 amino acids. CDR3 protein: CASSLGSVHTGELFF. The DNA for the CDR3 is TGTGCCAGCAGCTTAGGTTCAGTTCACACCGGGGAGCTGTTTTTT.

This clone was observed once. The chain uses TRBV5-1 and TRBJ1-2, with 7 bases lining up with TRBD1. In germline, CDR1 is SGHRS, CDR2 YFSETQ. There are 15 residues in the CDR3. The ends lost 0 bases at V and 4 bases at J; junction bases unmatched: 6. The CDR3 DNA reads as TGCGCCAGCAGCTTGGAGCACAGGGGTCCCTATGGCTACACCTTC. Amino acid sequence: CASSLEHRGPYGYTF.

The chain employs TRBV3-1 (or the pseudogene TRBV3-2) and TRBJ1-2; 7 nucleotides align to TRBD1. Germline V lookup: CDR1 LGHDT, CDR2 YNNKEL (reference sequence). The CDR3 extends over 14 amino acids. V dropped 1 base and J dropped 7; count of bases not matched to a gene: 6. The CDR3 protein is CASSQGGRQGGYTF. CDR3 bases: TGTGCCAGCAGCCAAGGGGGCAGACAGGGTGGCTACACCTTC.

In this sample, this clone turned up once. V usage is TRBV29-1 and J usage is TRBJ2-3, with 11 positions matching TRBD2. This CDR3 has 14 amino acids. The V segment lost 6 bases and the J segment 1 base; nucleotides outside the gene matches: 3. Per the germline V gene, CDR1 is SQVTM and CDR2 is ANQGSEA. DNA of the CDR3: TGCAGCGTAGAACTAGCGGGGGGCACAGATACGCAGTATTTT. Encoded protein: CSVELAGGTDTQYF.

This clone was detected once. The V gene is TRBV27, the J gene TRBJ2-7, with 13 bases identical to TRBD2. This CDR3 has 15 residues. After removal of 5 bases from V and 4 bases from J, the junction contained 5 bases not matched to a gene. Per the germline V gene, CDR1 is MNHEY and CDR2 is SMNVEV (reference sequence). In DNA, the CDR3 is TGTGCCAGCAGTCCCGGGACTAGCGGGGATTACGAGCAGTACTTC. As protein: CASSPGTSGDYEQYF.

J is TRBJ2-5 and V is TRBV4-2, with 9 positions matching TRBD2. CDR1 and CDR2 (germline): LGHNA, YNFKEQ. The V segment lost 0 bases and the J segment 2 bases; nucleotides outside the gene matches: 4. The CDR3 is 16 amino acids. The chain's CDR3 is CASSQDQAGGQETQYF. The CDR3 nucleotides are TGTGCCAGCAGCCAAGACCAAGCGGGGGGACAAGAGACCCAGTACTTC.

This rearrangement joins TRBV28 to TRBJ2-7, with D tentatively TRBD2 (7 bases). Per the germline V gene, CDR1 is MDHEN and CDR2 is SYDVKM. The CDR3 consists of 14 residues. V was trimmed by 7 bases and J by 0 bases, leaving 13 bases between them. The CDR3 reads CASTLGGGSYEQYF. The CDR3 DNA follows: TGTGCCAGCACCCTAGGGGGGGGCTCCTACGAGCAGTACTTC.

This rearrangement joins TRBV10-3 to TRBJ1-1; D is unresolved. Germline values: CDR1 ENHRY, CDR2 SYGVKD. CDR3 size: 13 residues. V was pared by 3 bases and J by 2 bases, with 7 bases between. The CDR3: CAISDVTNTEAFF. Here the CDR3 DNA reads TGTGCCATCAGTGATGTCACAAACACTGAAGCTTTCTTT.

The chain carries TRBV3-1 (or the pseudogene TRBV3-2) and TRBJ2-2; 8 nucleotides match TRBD1. J lost 7 bases, V lost 7 bases, and 14 bases had no gene match. The CDR3 spans 16 residues. CDR1 is LGHDT and CDR2 is YNNKEL in the germline V gene (reference sequence). The CDR3 here is CASTSDRGRRGGELFF. CDR3 nucleotide sequence: TGTGCCAGCACCTCAGACAGGGGACGGAGGGGCGGGGAGCTGTTTTTT.

The chain joins TRBV5-1 to TRBJ2-2; 9 positions match TRBD2. The V and J ends lost 5 bases and 7 bases, in that order; junction bases with no gene match: 12. The CDR3 runs 16 residues. CDR1 is SGHRS and CDR2 is YFSETQ in the germline V gene. The CDR3, as DNA: TGCGCCAGCAGAAAGTCTAGCGGGGACTTAGACGGGGAGCTGTTTTTT. Encoded protein: CASRKSSGDLDGELFF.

The rearrangement joins TRBV2 to TRBJ2-1, with TRBD1 matching over 7 bases. J gave up 0 bases and V 7 bases, and 6 bases lay outside the gene matches. Germline-derived CDR1 and CDR2 are SNHLY and FYNNEI. This CDR3 comprises 15 residues. CDR3 amino acids: CASKLRDSSYNEQFF. The DNA for the CDR3 is TGTGCCAGCAAACTTAGGGACAGCTCCTACAATGAGCAGTTCTTC.

J is TRBJ2-3 and V is TRBV18, with D maybe TRBD1 (7 bases). Germline V gene data show CDR1 as KGHSH and CDR2 as LQKENI. The V end was cut by 3 bases, the J end by 3 bases, with 19 bases between. This CDR3 contains 17 residues. CDR3 coding DNA: TGTGCCAGCTCACCTTGGGTGAGACAGGGAGGAACAGATACGCAGTATTTT. The encoded protein is CASSPWVRQGGTDTQYF.

The V call is TRBV6-5, the J call TRBJ1-1, with 11 bases matching TRBD1. The CDR3 spans 15 residues. Germline lookup yields CDR1 MNHEY and CDR2 SVGAGI. V trimming: 7 bases; J trimming: 4 bases; junction bases outside the gene matches: 8. The CDR3 region has the DNA TGTGCCAGCACTAAAGGAGGGACAGGGGGCACTGAAGCTTTCTTT. Its translation: CASTKGGTGGTEAFF.

CDR3 in DNA: TGTGCCAGCAGCCCTCGAGGGGGCTGGGGAACTGAAGCTTTCTTT. As protein: CASSPRGGWGTEAFF. The genes are TRBV3-1 (or the pseudogene TRBV3-2) and TRBJ1-1, with TRBD1 matching over 7 bases. Germline V gene data show CDR1 as LGHDT and CDR2 as YNNKEL (reference sequence). The ends lost 4 bases at V and 5 bases at J; junction bases unmatched: 10. The length of the CDR3 is 15 residues.

The gene calls are TRBV2 and TRBJ1-6; D is uncertain. Looked up from germline, CDR1 is SNHLY and CDR2 is FYNNEI. V was cut by 6 bases and J by 5 bases, with 14 bases left in between. This CDR3 has 15 amino acids. The CDR3 here is CASSLLDTNNSPLHF. In DNA form, the CDR3 reads TGTGCCAGCAGCCTTCTTGACACGAATAATTCACCCCTCCACTTT.

This chain links TRBV29-1 with TRBJ1-5, with 7 bases that match TRBD1. V was clipped by 4 bases and J by 2 bases; unmatched bases: 2. The CDR3 runs 13 residues. Germline lookup yields CDR1 SQVTM and CDR2 ANQGSEA. The CDR3 sequence: CSVGQGGNQPQHF. The CDR3 bases are TGCAGCGTTGGACAGGGCGGCAATCAGCCCCAGCATTTT.

J is TRBJ1-5 and V is TRBV28, with D possibly matching TRBD1 (6 bases). Germline CDR1 is MDHEN and CDR2 is SYDVKM. The V gene lost 3 bases and the J gene lost 2 bases, with 20 bases spanning the gap. CDR3 length: 18 amino acids. CDR3 DNA sequence: TGTGCCAGCAGTTTGAGTAGGGGGAGAGCCTCGGGCAATCAGCCCCAGCATTTT. Its translation: CASSLSRGRASGNQPQHF.